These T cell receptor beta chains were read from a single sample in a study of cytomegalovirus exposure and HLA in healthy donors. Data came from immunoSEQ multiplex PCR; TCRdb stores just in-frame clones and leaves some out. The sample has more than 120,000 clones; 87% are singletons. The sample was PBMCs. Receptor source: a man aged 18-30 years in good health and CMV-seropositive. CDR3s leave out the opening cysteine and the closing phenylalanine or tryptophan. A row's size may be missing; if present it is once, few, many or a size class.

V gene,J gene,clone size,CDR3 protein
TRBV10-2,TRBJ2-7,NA,ATWRGGDLYEQY
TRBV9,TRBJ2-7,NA,ASRDGTSGSYEQY
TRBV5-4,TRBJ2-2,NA,ASSWRDRGGAGELF
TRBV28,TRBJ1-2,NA,ASHLKGWADYGYT
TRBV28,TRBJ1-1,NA,ASSLSGGSEAF
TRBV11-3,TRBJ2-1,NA,ASSTESVYNEQF
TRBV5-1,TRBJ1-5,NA,ASSFGVSNQPQH
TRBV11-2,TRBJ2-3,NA,ASSLDPGSADTQY
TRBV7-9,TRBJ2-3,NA,ASSPGTKETDTQY
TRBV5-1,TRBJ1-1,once,ASSLAKETIGTEAF
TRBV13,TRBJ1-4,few,ASSSTGGGREKLF
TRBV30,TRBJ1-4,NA,AWNTGAATNEKLF
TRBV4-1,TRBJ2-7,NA,ASSQALAGWNEQY
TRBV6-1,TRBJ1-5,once,ASSDNSNQPQH
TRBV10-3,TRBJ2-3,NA,AISDPLHSDTQY
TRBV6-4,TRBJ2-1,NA,ASSDSASGPNNEQF
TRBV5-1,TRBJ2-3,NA,ASSLADRGADTQY
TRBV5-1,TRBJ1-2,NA,ASSLVGQEFYGYT
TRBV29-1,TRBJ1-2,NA,SVLSGEGYT
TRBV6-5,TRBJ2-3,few,ASSYSGRTTDTQY
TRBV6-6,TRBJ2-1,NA,ASSYVLAGTGEQF
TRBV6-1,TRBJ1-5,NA,ASSEIRGSNQPQH
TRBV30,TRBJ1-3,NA,AWSEGQSAGNTIY
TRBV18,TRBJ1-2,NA,ASSPRADSYGYT
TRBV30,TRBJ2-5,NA,AWTTGAGGETQY
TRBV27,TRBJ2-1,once,ASCSGTAYNEQF
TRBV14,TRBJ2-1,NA,ASSQGGPLTSGAPSYNEQF
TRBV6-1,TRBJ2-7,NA,ATVGPYSYEQY
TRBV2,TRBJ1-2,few,ASSAQDKSYGYT
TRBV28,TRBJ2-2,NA,ASNRQAINTGELF
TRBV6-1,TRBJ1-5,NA,ASSVGGATQPQH
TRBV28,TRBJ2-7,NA,ASKTLDISYEQY
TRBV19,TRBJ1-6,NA,ASRSGTANNSPLH
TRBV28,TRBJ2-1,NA,ASSRSGSVRNEQF
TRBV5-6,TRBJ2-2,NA,ASSLTGQRAGELF
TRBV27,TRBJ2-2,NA,ASSFGTGSGELF
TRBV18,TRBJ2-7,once,ASSLSGAYEQY
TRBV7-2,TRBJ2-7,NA,ASSLPGLKYEQY
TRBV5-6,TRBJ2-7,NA,ASRPRTSGSYEQY
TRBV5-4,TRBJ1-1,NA,ASSLDSLNTEAF
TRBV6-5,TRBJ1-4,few,ASSYSLRQELF
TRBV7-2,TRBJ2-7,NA,ASSFEDYYEQY
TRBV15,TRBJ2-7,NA,ATRADTAYEQY
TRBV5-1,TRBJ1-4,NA,ASSPTAGLEKLF
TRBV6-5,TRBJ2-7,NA,ASSPRTGGIYEQY
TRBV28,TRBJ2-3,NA,ASSLGTSGLTDTQY
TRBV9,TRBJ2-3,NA,ASSVVPSGPSTDTQY
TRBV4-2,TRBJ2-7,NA,ASSQEGLAGLEQY
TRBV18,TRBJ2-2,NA,ASSIGQANTGELF
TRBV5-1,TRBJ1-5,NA,ASSFQGDQPQH
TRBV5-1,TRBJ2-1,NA,ASSLQGRYNEQF
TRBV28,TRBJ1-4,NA,ASSWDREAGTNEKLF
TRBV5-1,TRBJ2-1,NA,ASSLKDRGNNEQF